What follows are 28 T cell receptor beta chains derived from one specimen sequenced in a study of T cells after yellow fever vaccination. TCRdb re-called the 5' RACE reads with MiXCR, one entry per CDR3 protein. Among under 350,000 distinct CDR3 sequences listed, 4.1% were seen once. Here the sequenced sample was PBMCs, taken 5 days after the yellow fever booster vaccination. Source of these receptors: a man aged 18 to 35 who received the YFV17D yellow fever vaccine.

V usage is TRBV5-1 and J usage is TRBJ2-3; perhaps TRBD1 as D (5 bases). Germline V lookup: CDR1 SGHRS, CDR2 YFSETQ. Trimming pared 4 bases from V and 1 base from J, leaving 10 bases between. The CDR3 runs 14 residues. DNA of the CDR3: TGCGCCAGCAGCCCCGACAGCCGCACAGATACGCAGTATTTT. It encodes CASSPDSRTDTQYF. Using reference TRBV5-1 and TRBJ2-3 for the parts outside the CDR3, the full variable domain is KAGVTQTPRYLIKTRGQQVTLSCSPISGHRSVSWYQQTPGQGLQFLFEYFSETQRNKGNFPGRFSGRQFSNSRSEMNVSTLELGDSALYLCASSPDSRTDTQYFGPGTRLTVL.

In its sample, this clonotype was seen many times. This chain connects TRBV4-3 to TRBJ1-1; possibly TRBD1 for D (5 bases). Germline V gene sequence: CDR1 LGHNA, CDR2 YSLEER. The CDR3 consists of 15 residues. The ends were cut back, 0 bases at V and 0 bases at J, with 8 bases in the middle. The DNA of the CDR3 is TGCGCCAGCAGCCAAGAGGGGCGCGTGAACACTGAAGCTTTCTTT. This sequence encodes CASSQEGRVNTEAFF.

This clonotype was found a few times. The chain is built from TRBV7-2 and TRBJ2-2; maybe TRBD2 (6 bases). V was pared by 5 bases and J by 4 bases, with 17 bases between. This CDR3 is 16 amino acids long. Germline CDR1 is SGHTA and CDR2 is FQGNSA. The CDR3 region has the DNA TGTGCCAGCAGCCCGCCCGGGACTCGGTCCACCGGGGAGCTGTTTTTT. Amino acid sequence: CASSPPGTRSTGELFF.

This clonotype was seen a few times. The J gene is TRBJ2-1, the V gene TRBV15; D is undetermined. The V end lost 3 bases, the J end lost 0 bases, and 12 bases lay between the germline ends. The CDR3 covers 16 residues. Per germline, CDR1 LNHNV and CDR2 YYDKDF (reference sequence). CDR3 protein: CATSRLRGSSYNEQFF. In DNA, the CDR3 is TGTGCCACCAGCAGGCTCCGTGGCAGCTCCTACAATGAGCAGTTCTTC.

This clonotype was found a few times. This sequence joins TRBV4-1 and TRBJ1-1; 8 nucleotides agree with TRBD1. CDR3 length equals 15 residues. The germline CDR1 and CDR2 sequences are MGHRA and YSYEKL. V lost 3 bases to trimming and J lost 5 bases; unmatched junction nucleotides: 8. CDR3 in amino acids: CASSQPTGVYTEAFF. CDR3 bases: TGCGCCAGCAGCCAGCCGACAGGGGTATATACTGAAGCTTTCTTT.

This clonotype occurred a few times. The CDR3 coding sequence is TGCAGTGCTAGAGATGGGACACTCCCTGGAAACACCATATATTTT. It encodes CSARDGTLPGNTIYF. This chain uses TRBV20-1 with TRBJ1-3; perhaps TRBD1 as D (6 bases). From germline, CDR1 is DFQATT and CDR2 SNEGSKA (reference sequence). The CDR3 is 15 amino acids. Between the trimmed V and J ends, which lost 0 bases and 2 bases, there was a span of 11 bases.

The rearrangement links TRBV4-1 to TRBJ1-1; 8 nucleotides match TRBD1. The length of the CDR3 is 14 residues. Trimming cost V 3 bases and J 5 bases; bases outside gene matches: 5. CDR1 and CDR2 from the germline V gene are MGHRA and YSYEKL. The CDR3 nucleotides are TGCGCCAGCAGCCAGGCAGGGGGCCGGACTGAAGCTTTCTTT. Amino acids: CASSQAGGRTEAFF.

This clonotype was observed at least ten times. V and J are TRBV12-3 or TRBV12-4 and TRBJ2-1; TRBD1 might be the D (6 bases). With 1 base removed from V and 6 bases from J, the gap between germline ends came to 7 bases. The CDR3 extends over 13 amino acids. The CDR3 is CASSLVQGNEQFF. For the CDR3, the DNA is TGTGCCAGCAGTTTAGTACAGGGCAATGAGCAGTTCTTC.

In this sample, this clonotype turned up a few times. The gene calls are TRBV5-1 and TRBJ2-3; D is uncertain. The V end was cut by 0 bases, the J end by 3 bases, with 8 bases between. Germline lookup yields CDR1 SGHRS and CDR2 YFSETQ. This CDR3 is 14 amino acids long. The CDR3 region is CASSLEVGTDTQYF. In nucleotides, the CDR3 is TGCGCCAGCAGCTTGGAGGTTGGGACAGATACGCAGTATTTT.

This clonotype appeared a few times. The chain joins TRBV7-9 to TRBJ1-1; D is unclear. CDR1 and CDR2 (germline): SEHNR, FQNEAQ (reference sequence). The CDR3 spans 13 residues. Trimming pared 7 bases from V and 0 bases from J, leaving 9 bases between. The CDR3 bases are TGTGCCAGCATCAACACAGTGAACACTGAAGCTTTCTTT. It specifies CASINTVNTEAFF.

This clonotype occurred many times. The rearrangement links TRBV7-2 to TRBJ2-5, with 9 bases matching TRBD2. CDR1 is SGHTA, CDR2 FQGNSA, per germline. There are 16 residues in the CDR3. Trimming removed 2 bases from V and 5 bases from J; junction bases left unmatched: 9. CDR3 residues: CASSLRPAGGGETQYF. For the CDR3, the DNA is TGTGCCAGCAGCTTAAGGCCAGCGGGGGGAGGCGAGACCCAGTACTTC.

The V call is TRBV14, the J call TRBJ2-1; the D gene is possibly TRBD1 (6 bases). V lost 4 bases, J lost 3 bases, and 19 bases lay in between. Germline CDR1 reads SGHDN; CDR2 reads FVKESK. The CDR3 length is 17 residues. CDR3 residues: CASSRRGLRDIYNEQFF. The CDR3, as DNA: TGTGCCAGCAGCCGACGTGGTCTCCGGGACATCTACAATGAGCAGTTCTTC.

The rearrangement links TRBV12-3 or TRBV12-4 to TRBJ1-1; the D is unclear. This CDR3 comprises 15 residues. V was clipped by 1 base and J by 0 bases, with 9 bases between them. CDR3 nucleotide sequence: TGTGCCAGCAGTTTAGTTCTGGTAATGAACACTGAAGCTTTCTTT. It translates to CASSLVLVMNTEAFF.

This clonotype showed up many times. This chain joins TRBV9 and TRBJ2-3, with 9 nucleotides matching TRBD2. The J segment lost 4 bases and the V segment lost 3 bases, leaving 9 bases of the junction unmatched. The CDR3 length is 16 residues. Germline CDR1 SGDLS, CDR2 YYNGEE. CDR3 region: CASSAEILAGSDTQYF. CDR3 DNA: TGTGCCAGCAGCGCCGAAATACTAGCGGGTTCAGATACGCAGTATTTT.

In this sample, this clonotype turned up many times. This chain connects TRBV12-5 to TRBJ2-1; 10 bases align to TRBD1. CDR3 length equals 14 residues. V dropped 6 bases and J dropped 6; count of bases not matched to a gene: 5. Germline assignment: CDR1 LGHNT and CDR2 FRNRAP. DNA of the CDR3: TGTGCTAGTGGACCCGGGACAGGGGTCAATGAGCAGTTCTTC. The encoded protein is CASGPGTGVNEQFF.

DNA of the CDR3: TGCAGTGCTAGCCCAATCCTGACAGTGAACACTGAAGCTTTCTTT. Protein product: CSASPILTVNTEAFF. The chain joins TRBV20-1 to TRBJ1-1; maybe TRBD1 (5 bases). Germline CDR1 is DFQATT and CDR2 is SNEGSKA (reference sequence). V shed 3 bases and J shed 0 bases, with 14 bases lying between them. This CDR3 comprises 15 residues.

This clonotype was counted only a few times. The chain couples TRBV10-3 to TRBJ1-1; D is uncertain. This CDR3 region has 13 residues. Looked up from germline, CDR1 is ENHRY and CDR2 is SYGVKD. Trimming pared 4 bases from V and 2 bases from J, leaving 8 bases between. CDR3 in amino acids: CAISAVKNTEAFF. The CDR3 region has the DNA TGTGCCATCAGTGCGGTCAAAAACACTGAAGCTTTCTTT.

The chain carries TRBV7-2 and TRBJ2-1; no reliable D call. Per the germline V gene, CDR1 is SGHTA and CDR2 is FQGNSA. CDR3 length equals 15 residues. Trimming removed 5 bases from V and 1 base from J, with 12 bases in between. The CDR3 coding sequence is TGTGCCAGCAGCGCCCCTGGACGGTCCTACAATGAGCAGTTCTTC. Protein sequence: CASSAPGRSYNEQFF.

V gene TRBV12-3 or TRBV12-4 combines with J gene TRBJ2-3; 12 bases fit TRBD2. Losses at the gene ends were 8 bases for V and 2 bases for J; bases not matched to a gene: 8. This CDR3 comprises 16 residues. CDR3 in amino acids: CASAFGLAGITDTQYF. The DNA of the CDR3 is TGTGCCAGCGCCTTCGGACTAGCGGGGATCACAGATACGCAGTATTTT.

The J gene is TRBJ2-6, the V gene TRBV7-3, with 11 bases matching TRBD1. The CDR3 contains 17 residues. V shed 5 bases and J 2 bases; nucleotides not matched to a gene: 5. From germline, CDR1 is SGHTA and CDR2 FQGTGA. CDR3 DNA: TGTGCCAGCAGCCGGGACAGGGGGTTCCCTGGGGCCAACGTCCTGACTTTC. It encodes CASSRDRGFPGANVLTF.

The chain has TRBV18 and TRBJ1-1; D possibly corresponds to TRBD1 (5 bases). The V end lost 0 bases, the J end lost 4 bases, and 6 bases lay between the germline ends. The CDR3 extends over 13 amino acids. Germline V gene data show CDR1 as KGHSH and CDR2 as LQKENI. The chain's CDR3 is CASSPPGGTEAFF. The CDR3 coding sequence is TGTGCCAGCTCACCACCCGGGGGCACTGAAGCTTTCTTT.

This clonotype was observed a few times. V usage is TRBV5-1 and J usage is TRBJ1-4; 10 bases line up with TRBD1. The V and J ends lost 4 bases and 7 bases, in that order; junction bases with no gene match: 7. From germline, CDR1 is SGHRS and CDR2 YFSETQ. The CDR3 has 15 amino acids. The CDR3 bases are TGCGCCAGCAGCCCCCGACAGGGGGCGGTTGAAAAACTGTTTTTT. Amino acids: CASSPRQGAVEKLFF.

This clonotype was seen at least ten times. This sequence joins TRBV28 and TRBJ1-3; D is possibly TRBD1 (5 bases). CDR3 length equals 15 residues. Germline CDR1 and CDR2: MDHEN and SYDVKM. V shed 6 bases and J shed 2 bases, with 14 bases lying between them. The chain's CDR3 is CASSLAGAAGNTIYF. The DNA of the CDR3 is TGTGCCAGCAGCCTGGCCGGGGCAGCTGGAAACACCATATATTTT.

In its sample, this clonotype was seen many times. The chain joins TRBV4-1 to TRBJ1-2, with D perhaps TRBD1 (6 bases). Trimming cost V 3 bases and J 6 bases, with 11 bases left between them. Per germline, CDR1 MGHRA and CDR2 YSYEKL. This CDR3 has 13 amino acids. The CDR3 DNA is TGCGCCAGCAGCCAGGCGGGGGGCGATGGCTACACCTTC. Translating gives CASSQAGGDGYTF.

This clonotype has at least ten counts. CDR3 DNA: TGTGCCATCAGTGGGCAGGGTGATACGCAGTATTTT. This sequence encodes CAISGQGDTQYF. The chain uses TRBV10-3 and TRBJ2-3; perhaps TRBD1 as D (5 bases). The CDR3 extends over 12 amino acids. V shed 4 bases and J shed 6 bases, with 8 bases lying between them. In germline, CDR1 is ENHRY, CDR2 SYGVKD.

The chain uses TRBV20-1 and TRBJ2-7; TRBD1 matches at 7 bases. The CDR3 runs 12 residues. Germline lookup yields CDR1 DFQATT and CDR2 SNEGSKA (reference sequence). V shed 5 bases, J shed 3 bases, and the junction held 4 bases outside the gene matches. CDR3 DNA sequence: TGCAGTGCTTCTAGGGGGCTCTACGAGCAGTACTTC. Protein: CSASRGLYEQYF.

This rearrangement joins TRBV11-2 to TRBJ1-2; D possibly corresponds to TRBD1 (6 bases). The CDR3 spans 13 residues. V dropped 4 bases and J dropped 8 bases, with 14 bases sitting between them. Germline V CDR1 and CDR2: SGHAT, FQNNGV. CDR3: CASSSRQALGYTF. Written as DNA, the CDR3 is TGTGCCAGCAGCTCCAGACAGGCCCTAGGCTACACCTTC.

In this sample, this clonotype turned up many times. This rearrangement joins TRBV5-1 to TRBJ2-3; perhaps TRBD2 as D (6 bases). Per germline, CDR1 SGHRS and CDR2 YFSETQ. The CDR3 covers 14 residues. With 2 bases removed from V and 6 bases from J, the gap between germline ends came to 13 bases. The CDR3 DNA is TGCGCCAGCAGCTTTGGCAGGGAGGCGGATACGCAGTATTTT. Translating it yields CASSFGREADTQYF.